This TCR beta chain was obtained from a study of early T cells in non-severe SARS-CoV-2 infection. The junction had 2 bases not matched to a gene; V was cut back by 5 bases and J by 1 base. CDR1 is DFQATT, CDR2 SNEGSKA, per germline (reference sequence). The length of the CDR3 is 13 residues. Attachment of unique molecular identifiers was made to individual cDNA molecules. Via MiXCR, TCRdb re-called the 5' RACE reads, giving one row per CDR3 protein. The repertoire holds approximately 85,000 distinct CDR3 sequences, with roughly 12% as singletons. The sequenced material came from whole blood. This clonotype was sampled from an adult who was a healthcare worker with PCR-confirmed SARS-CoV-2 infection or an uninfected control (not recorded which). This chain joins TRBV20-1 and TRBJ2-3; 8 bases agree with TRBD2. DNA for the CDR3: TGCAGTGCTCCGACTAGCGGCACAGATACGCAGTATTTT. Translating gives CSAPTSGTDTQYF.